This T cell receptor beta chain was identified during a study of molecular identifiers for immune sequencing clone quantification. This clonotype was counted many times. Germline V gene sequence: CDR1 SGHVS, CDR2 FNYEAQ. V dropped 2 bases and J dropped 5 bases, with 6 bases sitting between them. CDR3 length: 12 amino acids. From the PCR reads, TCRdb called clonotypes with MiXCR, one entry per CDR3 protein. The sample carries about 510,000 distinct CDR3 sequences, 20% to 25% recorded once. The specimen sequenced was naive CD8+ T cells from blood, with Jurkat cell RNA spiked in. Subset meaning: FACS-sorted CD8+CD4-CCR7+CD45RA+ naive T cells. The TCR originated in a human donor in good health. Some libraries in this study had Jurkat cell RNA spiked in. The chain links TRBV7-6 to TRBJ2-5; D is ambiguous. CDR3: CASSLMYETQYF. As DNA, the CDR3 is TGTGCCAGCAGCTTAATGTACGAGACCCAGTACTTC.